These T cell receptor beta chains were read from a single sample in a study of cytomegalovirus exposure and HLA in healthy donors. The assay was immunoSEQ multiplex PCR, and TCRdb's table has in-frame clones only and misses some. The sample holds 100,000 to 150,000 clones, just under 75% seen once. Sequencing was carried out using PBMCs. These receptors all stem from a man between 60 and 70 years old in good health and CMV-seropositive. Both conserved end residues are part of each CDR3. A D gene is named only where the DNA matches it firmly. Not every row has a clone size; where given, it reads once, few, many or a size class.

abundance | len | j_gene | d_gene | v_gene | CDR3aa | CDR3nt
NA | 16 | TRBJ2-4 | TRBD2 | TRBV9 | CASSGGPSGGVNIQYF | TGTGCCAGCAGCGGAGGGCCTAGCGGGGGGGTAAACATTCAGTACTTC
NA | 14 | TRBJ1-1 | NA | TRBV27 | CASSFAEAITEAFF | TGTGCCAGCAGCTTCGCGGAGGCGATTACTGAAGCTTTCTTT
NA | 15 | TRBJ2-7 | TRBD1 | TRBV5-1 | CASRTGQGNDHEQYF | TGCGCCAGCAGGACGGGACAGGGGAACGACCACGAGCAGTACTTC
NA | 15 | TRBJ1-1 | TRBD1 | TRBV19 | CASSIRSGGNTEAFF | TGTGCCAGTAGTATTCGGTCAGGGGGGAACACTGAAGCTTTCTTT
once | 16 | TRBJ2-3 | TRBD1 | TRBV2 | CASSEGTGFRTDTQYF | TGTGCCAGCAGTGAGGGGACAGGGTTTAGGACAGATACGCAGTATTTT
NA | 13 | TRBJ1-1 | TRBD1 | TRBV7-9 | CASSQQGYTEAFF | TGTGCCAGCAGCCAACAGGGGTACACTGAAGCTTTCTTT
NA | 14 | TRBJ2-7 | NA | TRBV5-1 | CASSLVSGSYEQYF | TGCGCCAGCAGCTTGGTTTCGGGATCCTACGAGCAGTACTTC
NA | 14 | TRBJ1-2 | NA | TRBV5-1 | CASSSKQGQGGYTF | TGCGCCAGCAGCAGCAAACAGGGCCAGGGTGGCTACACCTTC
NA | 12 | TRBJ1-3 | NA | TRBV6-4 | CASNRAGNTIYF | TGTGCCAGCAACCGGGCTGGAAACACCATATATTTT
NA | 16 | TRBJ2-2 | NA | TRBV11-2 | CASSSPAGGGTGELFF | TGTGCCAGCAGCTCTCCTGCCGGGGGAGGAACCGGGGAGCTGTTTTTT
NA | 15 | TRBJ2-6 | NA | TRBV15 | CATSRDLAGANVLTF | TGTGCCACCAGCAGAGATTTAGCTGGGGCCAACGTCCTGACTTTC
NA | 15 | TRBJ1-3 | TRBD1 | TRBV9 | CASGLQGTAGNTIYF | TGTGCCAGCGGCCTACAGGGGACGGCTGGAAACACCATATATTTT
few | 15 | TRBJ1-1 | NA | TRBV18 | CASSWVQGDNTEAFF | TGTGCCAGCTCATGGGTCCAGGGCGATAACACTGAAGCTTTCTTT
NA | 18 | TRBJ2-1 | TRBD1 | TRBV6-1 | CASSESRPGTGTYNEQFF | TGTGCCAGCAGTGAAAGCCGCCCCGGGACAGGAACCTACAATGAGCAGTTCTTC
NA | 12 | TRBJ2-1 | NA | TRBV2 | CASRAGFYEQFF | TGTGCCAGCAGGGCAGGGTTTTATGAGCAGTTCTTC
NA | 14 | TRBJ1-6 | TRBD1 | TRBV6-4 | CASSVDRVNSPLHF | TGTGCCAGCAGTGTGGACAGGGTGAATTCACCCCTCCACTTT
NA | 14 | TRBJ1-6 | NA | TRBV18 | CASSPGGRGSPLHF | TGTGCCAGCTCACCAGGAGGGCGGGGCTCACCCCTCCACTTT
NA | 15 | TRBJ2-7 | NA | TRBV5-1 | CASSLAGGRSYEQYF | TGCGCCAGCAGCTTGGCCGGGGGGCGCAGCTACGAGCAGTACTTC
NA | 13 | TRBJ1-2 | NA | TRBV19 | CASTQRRAYGYTF | TGTGCCAGTACCCAACGCAGGGCCTATGGCTACACCTTC
NA | 16 | TRBJ2-1 | NA | TRBV4-1 | CASSPHIDRTYNEQFF | TGCGCCAGCAGCCCCCATATTGACAGGACCTACAATGAGCAGTTCTTC
NA | 13 | TRBJ2-7 | NA | TRBV7-3 | CASSLTSGYEQYF | TGTGCCAGCAGCTTAACGTCCGGGTACGAGCAGTACTTC
few | 15 | TRBJ1-1 | NA | TRBV21-1 | CASSSRSETVTEAFF | TGTGCCAGCAGCAGCAGGTCCGAAACGGTCACTGAAGCTTTCTTT
few | 14 | TRBJ1-4 | TRBD1 | TRBV5-1 | CASSAGTGPEKLFF | TGCGCCAGCAGCGCCGGGACAGGTCCTGAAAAACTGTTTTTT
NA | 15 | TRBJ1-3 | NA | TRBV10-3 | CAISDGGNSGNTIYF | TGTGCCATCAGTGACGGAGGTAACTCTGGAAACACCATATATTTT
NA | 15 | TRBJ2-1 | NA | TRBV6-1 | CASSSRDTTYNEQFF | TGTGCCAGCAGTTCCCGGGACACCACCTACAATGAGCAGTTCTTC
few | 11 | TRBJ2-2 | NA | TRBV6-1 | CASSGDRELFF | TGTGCCAGCAGTGGGGACAGGGAGCTGTTTTTT
many | 14 | TRBJ1-5 | NA | TRBV2 | CASSKDTSNQPQHF | TGTGCCAGCAGTAAAGACACTAGCAATCAGCCCCAGCATTTT
NA | 15 | TRBJ2-3 | TRBD1 | TRBV5-1 | CASTQDRAGTDTQYF | TGCGCCAGCACCCAGGACAGGGCTGGCACAGATACGCAGTATTTT
few | 18 | TRBJ2-7 | NA | TRBV7-6 | CASSPIGGDLKQRRRQYF | TGTGCCAGCAGCCCCATAGGGGGAGACCTTAAGCAGAGACGTAGGCAGTACTTC
once | 13 | TRBJ1-5 | TRBD1 | TRBV2 | CASRGDRDQPQHF | TGTGCCAGCAGAGGGGACAGGGATCAGCCCCAGCATTTT
NA | 14 | TRBJ2-1 | NA | TRBV5-4 | CASSFGGPYNEQFF | TGTGCCAGCAGCTTCGGGGGGCCATACAATGAGCAGTTCTTC
NA | 14 | TRBJ2-4 | TRBD2 | TRBV15 | CATSGGGSKNIQYF | TGTGCCACCAGCGGCGGGGGTTCCAAAAACATTCAGTACTTC
once | 15 | TRBJ1-4 | TRBD1 | TRBV5-1 | CASSLATPGGEKLFF | TGCGCCAGCAGCTTGGCCACCCCAGGGGGGGAAAAACTGTTTTTT
NA | 14 | TRBJ1-5 | TRBD1 | TRBV10-2 | CASSGGTGDQPQHF | TGCGCCAGCAGTGGAGGGACAGGTGATCAGCCCCAGCATTTT
NA | 17 | TRBJ2-3 | TRBD2 | TRBV7-9 | CASSLATGGFLTDTQYF | TGTGCCAGCAGCTTAGCTACCGGGGGGTTTCTTACAGATACGCAGTATTTT
once | 14 | TRBJ2-7 | TRBD1 | TRBV28 | CASSRTGGWYEQYF | TGTGCCAGCAGTCGGACAGGGGGGTGGTACGAGCAGTACTTC
NA | 16 | TRBJ2-5 | TRBD2 | TRBV5-1 | CASSSGTSGEVQTQYF | TGCGCCAGCAGCAGCGGGACTAGCGGGGAAGTACAGACCCAGTACTTC
NA | 14 | TRBJ1-1 | NA | TRBV6-5 | CASSRQLRGSEAFF | TGTGCCAGCAGTCGGCAACTTAGGGGGAGTGAAGCTTTCTTT
NA | 13 | TRBJ2-5 | TRBD1 | TRBV19 | CASSQDRGETQYF | TGTGCCAGTAGTCAGGACAGGGGAGAGACCCAGTACTTC
few | 12 | TRBJ1-5 | NA | TRBV2 | CASCYSNQPQHF | TGTGCATCGTGCTATAGCAATCAGCCCCAGCATTTT
NA | 14 | TRBJ1-1 | NA | TRBV18 | CASSPGTRGFEAFF | TGTGCCAGCTCGCCCGGGACACGCGGTTTTGAAGCTTTCTTT
NA | 16 | TRBJ1-6 | NA | TRBV5-1 | CASSSGTDLGNSPLHF | TGCGCCAGCAGCTCGGGGACTGACCTTGGGAATTCACCCCTCCACTTT
NA | 15 | TRBJ1-5 | NA | TRBV5-1 | CASSLRSGRDQPQHF | TGCGCCAGCAGCTTGAGGTCAGGGAGGGATCAGCCCCAGCATTTT
NA | 17 | TRBJ1-4 | TRBD1 | TRBV7-9 | CASTPKGNRGHNEKLFF | TGTGCCAGCACCCCGAAGGGGAACAGGGGCCATAATGAAAAACTGTTTTTT
NA | 15 | TRBJ2-3 | TRBD1 | TRBV9 | CASSVATGVSDTQYF | TGTGCCAGCAGCGTAGCGACAGGGGTTAGTGATACGCAGTATTTT
once | 14 | TRBJ2-3 | TRBD1 | TRBV29-1 | CSVSGQGSQNTQYF | TGCAGCGTTTCGGGACAGGGAAGTCAGAATACGCAGTATTTT
NA | 17 | TRBJ1-1 | NA | TRBV4-2 | CASSQDTQGSRHTEAFF | TGTGCCAGCAGCCAAGATACCCAGGGGAGTAGGCACACTGAAGCTTTCTTT
NA | 15 | TRBJ2-7 | TRBD2 | TRBV28 | CASNLAGLAGYEQYF | TGTGCCAGCAACCTGGCCGGACTAGCGGGCTACGAGCAGTACTTC
NA | 14 | TRBJ1-5 | NA | TRBV4-1 | CASSQDIGGQPQHF | TGCGCCAGCAGCCAAGATATCGGGGGACAGCCCCAGCATTTT
NA | 15 | TRBJ2-7 | TRBD2 | TRBV2 | CASTGSGGLSYEQYF | TGTGCCAGCACCGGAAGCGGGGGGCTCTCCTACGAGCAGTACTTC